Listed below are T cell receptor beta chains from one sample, sequenced in a study of CD8 T cells in ankylosing spondylitis. TCRdb ran MiXCR on the 5' RACE reads and lists one entry per CDR3 protein. Here the sample spans some 300,000 distinct CDR3 sequences, 20% to 25% being singletons. What was sequenced was blood, either unsorted or a sorted T cell fraction (not recorded which). These receptors came from a female donor with ankylosing spondylitis or in good health (not recorded which). CDR3s include the opening cysteine and the closing phenylalanine or tryptophan. D genes are given only for firm matches. Clone size is stated in some rows and not others, as once, few, many or a class when expanded.

TRBJ2-7	NA	NA	TRBV6-1	CASRFSTGTYEQYF	TGTGCCAGCAGGTTCAGTACGGGTACCTACGAGCAGTACTTC
TRBJ2-7	NA	few	TRBV20-1	CSATWGGASYEQYF	TGCAGTGCTACATGGGGGGGCGCCTCCTACGAGCAGTACTTC
TRBJ2-5	NA	many	TRBV2	CASKGGRTLGGETQYF	TGTGCCAGCAAGGGAGGCAGAACCCTAGGTGGAGAGACCCAGTACTTC
TRBJ2-7	TRBD1	NA	TRBV30	CAWRDRGSYEQYF	TGTGCCTGGAGGGACAGGGGCTCCTACGAGCAGTACTTC
TRBJ2-3	NA	few	TRBV12-3/TRBV12-4	CASSPRAESTDTQYF	TGTGCCAGCAGCCCCAGGGCGGAGAGCACAGATACGCAGTATTTT
TRBJ2-1	NA	NA	TRBV7-9	CASSLAFSGQSSYNEQFF	TGTGCCAGCAGCTTAGCTTTTAGCGGACAGAGCTCCTACAATGAGCAGTTCTTC
TRBJ2-3	TRBD2	NA	TRBV6-1	CASSEAWASGTLGTQYF	TGTGCCAGCAGTGAAGCTTGGGCTAGCGGGACCCTAGGTACGCAGTATTTT
TRBJ2-1	TRBD2	few	TRBV2	CASRPTSGSGHEQFF	TGTGCCAGCAGACCCACTAGCGGGAGTGGGCATGAGCAGTTCTTC
TRBJ1-6	TRBD1	few	TRBV12-3/TRBV12-4	CASSLAGDRNSPLHF	TGTGCCAGCAGCCTGGCGGGGGACAGGAATTCACCCCTCCACTTT
TRBJ1-5	TRBD1	NA	TRBV12-3/TRBV12-4	CASSSGTDSNQPQHF	TGTGCCAGCAGTTCCGGGACAGACAGCAATCAGCCCCAGCATTTT
TRBJ2-7	TRBD2	few	TRBV6-4	CASSEGTSGRRAEQYF	TGTGCCAGCAGTGAAGGGACTAGCGGGAGGAGAGCCGAGCAGTACTTC
TRBJ2-7	TRBD2	few	TRBV20-1	CSAPRTSGEYEQYF	TGCAGTGCCCCGCGGACTAGCGGGGAGTACGAGCAGTACTTC
TRBJ2-5	TRBD1	NA	TRBV5-1	CASRSGQQETQYF	TGCGCCAGCAGATCGGGACAGCAAGAGACCCAGTACTTC
TRBJ1-4	NA	NA	TRBV6-6	CASSFSVNEKLFF	TGTGCCAGCAGTTTTTCCGTAAATGAAAAACTGTTTTTT
TRBJ2-3	NA	many	TRBV6-4	CASSPTRQDTQYF	TGTGCCAGCAGCCCCACACGGCAAGATACGCAGTATTTT
TRBJ2-7	NA	few	TRBV6-1	CASSREVSAFPYEQYF	TGTGCCAGCAGTAGGGAGGTTAGCGCTTTTCCCTACGAGCAGTACTTC
TRBJ2-5	NA	many	TRBV29-1	CSVPRVGTQETQYF	TGCAGCGTCCCCAGGGTAGGGACACAAGAGACCCAGTACTTC
TRBJ2-1	NA	NA	TRBV20-1	CSARDSSGTTYNEQFF	TGCAGTGCTAGGGACTCCTCCGGGACCACCTACAATGAGCAGTTCTTC
TRBJ2-1	TRBD2	few	TRBV29-1	CSVEVTVRGGEQFF	TGCAGCGTTGAAGTTACTGTCCGCGGGGGTGAGCAGTTCTTC
TRBJ2-7	TRBD2	NA	TRBV6-1	CASSPLGGSSYEQYF	TGTGCCAGCAGTCCCCTCGGGGGGAGCTCCTACGAGCAGTACTTC
TRBJ1-5	NA	NA	TRBV27	CASSPSVGIEPQHF	TGTGCCAGCAGTCCCTCCGTAGGTATCGAGCCCCAGCATTTT
TRBJ2-5	TRBD2	few	TRBV20-1	CSARDTSGSTRETQYF	TGCAGTGCTAGAGATACTAGCGGGAGCACTAGGGAGACCCAGTACTTC
TRBJ2-1	NA	few	TRBV18	CASSPSAGVNNEQFF	TGTGCCAGCTCACCATCGGCAGGGGTAAACAATGAGCAGTTCTTC
TRBJ2-1	NA	few	TRBV5-1	CASSFQGEENEQFF	TGCGCCAGCAGCTTCCAAGGGGAAGAAAATGAGCAGTTCTTC
TRBJ2-1	NA	few	TRBV3-1	CASSLPGAWDEQFF	TGTGCCAGCAGCTTACCCGGGGCCTGGGATGAGCAGTTCTTC
TRBJ1-3	NA	NA	TRBV6-1	CASSAGRFSGNTIYF	TGTGCCAGCAGTGCCGGACGGTTCTCTGGAAACACCATATATTTT
TRBJ1-5	NA	few	TRBV10-3	CAISPREGNQPQHF	TGTGCCATCAGCCCGCGGGAGGGCAATCAGCCCCAGCATTTT
TRBJ2-1	NA	NA	TRBV28	CASADFRNEQFF	TGTGCCAGCGCAGACTTTCGGAATGAGCAGTTCTTC
TRBJ2-1	TRBD2	few	TRBV14	CASRPSGRGDNEQFF	TGTGCCAGCAGACCTAGCGGCAGAGGGGACAATGAGCAGTTCTTC
TRBJ2-3	TRBD2	NA	TRBV6-1	CASRREVSTDTQYF	TGTGCCAGCAGGCGGGAGGTCTCCACAGATACGCAGTATTTT
TRBJ2-1	NA	many	TRBV4-3	CASSHSTGRDEQFF	TGCGCCAGCAGCCACAGTACAGGGCGGGATGAGCAGTTCTTC
TRBJ2-5	NA	NA	TRBV5-6	CASSLIGPQETQYF	TGTGCCAGCAGCTTGATTGGGCCCCAAGAGACCCAGTACTTC
TRBJ2-3	TRBD2	NA	TRBV12-3/TRBV12-4	CASSFSGRRADTQYF	TGTGCCAGCAGTTTCAGCGGGAGGAGGGCAGATACGCAGTATTTT
TRBJ1-3	NA	NA	TRBV6-5	CASRSDASSGNTIYF	TGTGCCAGCAGGAGTGACGCCAGCTCTGGAAACACCATATATTTT
TRBJ2-2	TRBD2	few	TRBV7-2	CASSSRLAGALGELFF	TGTGCCAGCAGCTCCCGACTAGCGGGAGCTCTAGGGGAGCTGTTTTTT